These 21 T cell receptor beta chains were all obtained from the same sample, sequenced in a study of glioma-infiltrating T cells after dendritic cell vaccination. TCRdb keeps only in-frame clones here, not all; method: immunoSEQ multiplex PCR. Found here are about 64,000 clones, roughly 80% of them singletons; the top ten hold about 9%. The sequencing here drew on blood, taken before dendritic cell vaccination. All receptors derive from a human donor with glioblastoma.

The CDR3 bases are TGTGCCAGCTCAGGCACGAACACTGAAGCTTTCTTT. Protein product: CASSGTNTEAFF. V is TRBV18 and J is TRBJ1-1, with D unclear. The V and J ends lost 5 bases and 1 base respectively, with 5 bases between them. The CDR3 runs to 12 residues. From germline, CDR1 is KGHSH and CDR2 LQKENI.

The CDR3 sequence is CASSPYRQGWGYTF. DNA of the CDR3: TGTGCCAGCAGCCCTTACCGACAGGGATGGGGCTACACCTTC. V and J are TRBV28 and TRBJ1-2; 7 bases line up with TRBD1. V lost 6 bases to trimming and J lost 8 bases; unmatched junction nucleotides: 12. CDR1 is MDHEN, CDR2 SYDVKM, per germline. The CDR3 runs 14 residues.

The rearrangement joins TRBV7-9 to TRBJ2-3; D call uncertain. Germline-derived CDR1 and CDR2 are SEHNR and FQNEAQ (reference sequence). V was pared by 5 bases and J by 0 bases, with 9 bases between. The CDR3 is 14 residues long. This CDR3 is CASSQMTSTDTQYF. As DNA, the CDR3 is TGTGCCAGCAGCCAAATGACTAGCACAGATACGCAGTATTTT.

The sample holds a few counts of this clone. The CDR3 DNA reads TGTGCCACCAGCAGTCAGTATAGCAATCAGCCCCAGCATTTT. As protein: CATSSQYSNQPQHF. The chain links TRBV15 to TRBJ1-5; no definite D call. The CDR3 loop spans 14 amino acids. V was pared by 3 bases and J by 0 bases, with 6 bases between. Germline-derived CDR1 and CDR2 are LNHNV and YYDKDF (reference sequence).

The genes are TRBV5-1 and TRBJ2-1; 7 positions match TRBD2. V gave up 4 bases and J gave up 8 bases; unmatched junction bases: 12. This CDR3 is 15 amino acids long. Germline V gene lookup returns CDR1 SGHRS and CDR2 YFSETQ. CDR3 protein: CASSRAGQGGDEQFF. DNA of the CDR3: TGCGCCAGCAGCCGAGCGGGCCAGGGAGGGGATGAGCAGTTCTTC.

The J gene is TRBJ1-1, the V gene TRBV4-1; weak D call: TRBD1 (5 bases). The germline V gene has CDR1 MGHRA and CDR2 YSYEKL. This CDR3 is built from 12 residues. Trimming shortened V by 4 bases and J by 7 bases, and 10 bases separated the two germline ends. The CDR3 loop is CASSLQGGEAFF. In DNA, the CDR3 is TGCGCCAGCAGCCTGCAGGGCGGTGAAGCTTTCTTT.

The chain uses TRBV5-6 and TRBJ2-1, with TRBD2 matching over 13 bases. The CDR3 is 15 amino acids. Germline V gene sequence: CDR1 SGHDT, CDR2 YYEEEE. V lost 4 bases and J lost 6; bases outside the gene matches: 4. CDR3 sequence reads: CASSLTSGGLNEQFF. CDR3 in DNA: TGTGCCAGCAGCCTGACTAGCGGGGGGCTCAATGAGCAGTTCTTC.

V gene TRBV4-1 combines with J gene TRBJ1-5; 9 positions match TRBD1. There are 17 residues in the CDR3. CDR1 MGHRA and CDR2 YSYEKL come from the germline V gene. With 0 bases clipped from V and 7 bases from J, the junction kept 10 bases outside the gene matches. CDR3 sequence reads: CASSQDSPGTGSQPQHF. The CDR3 coding sequence is TGCGCCAGCAGCCAAGATAGCCCCGGGACAGGGAGCCAGCCCCAGCATTTT.

This clone showed up just a few times. V is TRBV2 and J is TRBJ2-7; TRBD1 matches at 8 bases. V was clipped by 6 bases and J by 1 base; unmatched bases: 5. This CDR3 spans 14 amino acids. Germline V CDR1 and CDR2: SNHLY, FYNNEI. Here the CDR3 DNA reads TGTGCCAGCAGGAGGACAGGGCCGTCCTACGAGCAGTACTTC. Translation: CASRRTGPSYEQYF.

In this sample, this clone turned up a few times. This chain uses TRBV15 with TRBJ2-7; TRBD1 matches at 7 bases. Germline loops: CDR1 LNHNV, CDR2 YYDKDF (reference sequence). The CDR3 has 15 residues. J gave up 0 bases and V 8 bases, and 10 bases lay outside the gene matches. The CDR3 sequence is CATYPDRVGSYEQYF. The CDR3 bases are TGTGCCACCTACCCCGACAGGGTGGGCTCCTACGAGCAGTACTTC.

In this sample, this clone turned up once. This chain links TRBV30 with TRBJ1-3, with D possibly matching TRBD1 (6 bases). Germline values: CDR1 GTSNPN, CDR2 SVGIG (reference sequence). The CDR3 loop spans 16 amino acids. Trimming shortened V by 2 bases and J by 4 bases, and 18 bases separated the two germline ends. The CDR3 reads CAWSRGPTGYGNTIYF. The DNA for the CDR3 is TGTGCCTGGAGTCGAGGCCCTACAGGGTACGGAAACACCATATATTTT.

The table lists this clone with a few counts. CDR3 sequence: CASRVTGGSGTEAFF. The CDR3 DNA sequence: TGTGCCAGCAGAGTTACAGGGGGCAGTGGCACTGAAGCTTTCTTT. The gene calls are TRBV6-1 and TRBJ1-1, with 9 bases fitting TRBD1. V shed 6 bases, J shed 4 bases, and the junction held 9 bases outside the gene matches. This CDR3 region has 15 residues. Germline lookup yields CDR1 MNHNS and CDR2 SASEGT.

The rearrangement uses TRBV4-1 and TRBJ2-7; TRBD2 is a possible D gene (6 bases). Germline values: CDR1 MGHRA, CDR2 YSYEKL. There are 15 residues in the CDR3. V lost 2 bases and J lost 0, with 11 bases in between. DNA of the CDR3: TGCGCCAGCAGCCAATCCTCCGGGAGCTCCTACGAGCAGTACTTC. It encodes CASSQSSGSSYEQYF.

V is TRBV10-2 and J is TRBJ2-1, with 13 bases aligning to TRBD2. There are 14 residues in the CDR3. After removal of 6 bases from V and 8 bases from J, the junction contained 4 bases not matched to a gene. Per the germline V gene, CDR1 is WSHSY and CDR2 is SAAADI. This CDR3 is CASRLAGGFDEQFF. In DNA, the CDR3 is TGCGCCAGCAGACTAGCGGGGGGGTTCGATGAGCAGTTCTTC.

The chain has TRBV6-5 and TRBJ1-1; 8 bases line up with TRBD1. CDR1 MNHEY and CDR2 SVGAGI come from the germline V gene. The CDR3 is 12 residues long. V dropped 6 bases and J dropped 6; count of bases not matched to a gene: 3. CDR3 sequence: CASRQQGAEAFF. The CDR3 DNA follows: TGTGCCAGCAGGCAACAGGGGGCTGAAGCTTTCTTT.

V and J are TRBV6-1 and TRBJ2-3; 8 bases map to TRBD1. The CDR3 is made up of 14 amino acids. Germline V gene data show CDR1 as MNHNS and CDR2 as SASEGT. Losses at the gene ends were 5 bases for V and 5 bases for J; bases not matched to a gene: 6. DNA of the CDR3: TGTGCCAGCAGTACGACAGGGGTGGGAGATACGCAGTATTTT. Its protein is CASSTTGVGDTQYF.

The chain has TRBV28 and TRBJ1-5; TRBD1 aligns across 8 bases. This CDR3 is 14 amino acids long. J gave up 6 bases and V 3 bases, and 4 bases lay outside the gene matches. Germline values: CDR1 MDHEN, CDR2 SYDVKM. The CDR3 region is CASSFAGGGQPQHF. The CDR3 DNA reads as TGTGCCAGCAGTTTTGCAGGGGGCGGTCAGCCCCAGCATTTT.

The gene calls are TRBV28 and TRBJ2-6, with D maybe TRBD2 (6 bases). The CDR3 covers 15 residues. Deletions cut 3 bases from V and 7 bases from J, with 13 bases between. Germline V gene data show CDR1 as MDHEN and CDR2 as SYDVKM. The CDR3 loop is CASSFGGIRANVLTF. CDR3 bases: TGTGCCAGCAGTTTCGGCGGGATCAGAGCCAACGTCCTGACTTTC.

The J gene is TRBJ2-1, the V gene TRBV11-2; a possible D gene is TRBD2 (6 bases). This CDR3 contains 14 residues. V shed 3 bases and J shed 8 bases, with 14 bases lying between them. Germline V gives CDR1 SGHAT, CDR2 FQNNGV. CDR3 region: CASSLTASAHEQFF. For the CDR3, the DNA is TGTGCCAGCAGCTTGACGGCTAGCGCTCATGAGCAGTTCTTC. Full variable domain (outside the CDR3, taken from reference TRBV11-2 and TRBJ2-1): EAGVAQSPRYKIIEKRQSVAFWCNPISGHATLYWYQQILGQGPKLLIQFQNNGVVDDSQLPKDRFSAERLKGVDSTLKIQPAKLEDSAVYLCASSLTASAHEQFFGPGTRLTVL.

The chain couples TRBV5-8 to TRBJ2-7; 9 bases align to TRBD1. J gave up 2 bases and V 4 bases, and 7 bases lay outside the gene matches. Germline assignment: CDR1 SGHTS and CDR2 YDEGEE. This CDR3 has 15 residues. CDR3 bases: TGTGCCAGCAGCAAAGGGACAGGGCCAACCTACGAGCAGTACTTC. Translating it yields CASSKGTGPTYEQYF.

This clone is a singleton in its sample. The chain recombines TRBV4-1 with TRBJ2-5, with 7 bases matching TRBD1. Judging by the DNA end, TRBJ2-7 fits better; the J call may be wrong. Germline CDR1 MGHRA, CDR2 YSYEKL. CDR3 size: 17 residues. The CDR3 sequence: CASSRRAEDRVTYEQYF. CDR3 nucleotide sequence: TGCGCCAGCAGCCGGAGAGCAGAAGACAGGGTGACCTACGAGCAGTACTTC.